Sequencing of this T cell receptor (beta chain) was carried out in a study of OX40 agonist ivuxolimab in advanced cancers. Study details: Of mixed ages from roughly 23 to 80 and averaging around 60 years, the group was approximately 84% male.

The study, taken as a whole, reports: At 0.1 to 3.0 mg/kg and by week 6, CD4+ and CD8+ T cells in the blood had expanded clonally.

As concerns this clone: What it binds is not known.

CDR1 SGHRS and CDR2 YFSETQ come from the germline V gene. The J segment lost 5 bases and the V segment lost 3 bases, leaving 10 bases of the junction unmatched. This CDR3 is built from 15 residues. Sequencing used immunoSEQ multiplex PCR; TCRdb keeps in-frame clones, though not all of them. The data show 90,000 or so clones, approximately 92% seen once. V gene TRBV5-1 combines with J gene TRBJ1-1, with TRBD1 matching over 7 bases. This material consisted of CD4+ or CD8+ T cells sorted from blood, taken in a trial of the OX40 agonist ivuxolimab. This receptor was taken from an adult with an advanced solid tumor such as melanoma, head and neck, liver or kidney cancer. CDR3 bases: TGCGCCAGCAGCTCGAAGCGACAGGGTACAACTGAAGCTTTCTTT. Translation: CASSSKRQGTTEAFF.